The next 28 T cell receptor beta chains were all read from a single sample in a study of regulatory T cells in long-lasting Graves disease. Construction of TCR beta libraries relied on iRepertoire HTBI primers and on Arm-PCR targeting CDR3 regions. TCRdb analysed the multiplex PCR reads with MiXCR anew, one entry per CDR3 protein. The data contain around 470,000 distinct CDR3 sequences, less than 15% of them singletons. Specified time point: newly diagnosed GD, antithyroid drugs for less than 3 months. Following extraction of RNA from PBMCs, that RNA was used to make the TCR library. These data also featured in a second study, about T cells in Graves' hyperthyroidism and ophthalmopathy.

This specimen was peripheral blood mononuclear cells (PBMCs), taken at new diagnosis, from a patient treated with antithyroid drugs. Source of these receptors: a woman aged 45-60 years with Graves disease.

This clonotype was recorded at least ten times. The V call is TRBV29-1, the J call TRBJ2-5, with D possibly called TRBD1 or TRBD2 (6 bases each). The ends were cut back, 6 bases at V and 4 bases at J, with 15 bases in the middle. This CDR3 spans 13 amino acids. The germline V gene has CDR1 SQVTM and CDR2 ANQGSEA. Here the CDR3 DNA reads TGCAGCGTGGCAGGAGGGGGATCAGAGACCCAGTACTTC. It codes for CSVAGGGSETQYF.

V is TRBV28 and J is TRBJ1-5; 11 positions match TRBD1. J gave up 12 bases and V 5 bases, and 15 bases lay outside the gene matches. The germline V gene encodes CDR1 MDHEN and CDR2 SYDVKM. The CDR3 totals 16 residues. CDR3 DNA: TGTGCCAGCAGTCCCACCGGGACAGGGGGTTTTTCGCTCCAGCATTTT. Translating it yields CASSPTGTGGFSLQHF.

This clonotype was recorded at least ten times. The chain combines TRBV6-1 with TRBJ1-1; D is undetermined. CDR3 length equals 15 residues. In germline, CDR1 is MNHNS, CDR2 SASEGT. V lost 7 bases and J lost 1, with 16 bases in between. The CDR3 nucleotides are TGTGCCAGCACCCTCCCCCTGAGTGCGAACACTGAAGCTTTCTTT. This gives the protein CASTLPLSANTEAFF.

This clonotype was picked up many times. CDR3 nucleotides: TGTGCCAGCAGCCCCTTGACTAGCGGGAGAGAGACCCAGTACTTC. This translates into CASSPLTSGRETQYF. The V call is TRBV5-5, the J call TRBJ2-5, with TRBD2 identical over 12 bases. This CDR3 has 15 residues. Per germline, CDR1 SGHKS and CDR2 YYEKEE (reference sequence). With V trimmed by 4 bases and J by 4 bases, 5 bases remained unmatched. The full variable domain, rest sourced from reference TRBV5-5 and TRBJ2-5, is DAGVTQSPTHLIKTRGQQVTLRCSPISGHKSVSWYQQVLGQGPQFIFQYYEKEERGRGNFPDRFSARQFPNYSSELNVNALLLGDSALYLCASSPLTSGRETQYFGPGTRLLVL.

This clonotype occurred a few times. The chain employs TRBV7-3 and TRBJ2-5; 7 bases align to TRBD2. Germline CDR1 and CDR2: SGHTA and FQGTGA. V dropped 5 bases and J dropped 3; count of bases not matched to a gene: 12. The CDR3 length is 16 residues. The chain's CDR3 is CASSRNQGGNKETQYF. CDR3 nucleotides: TGTGCCAGCAGCCGTAACCAGGGAGGGAATAAAGAGACCCAGTACTTC.

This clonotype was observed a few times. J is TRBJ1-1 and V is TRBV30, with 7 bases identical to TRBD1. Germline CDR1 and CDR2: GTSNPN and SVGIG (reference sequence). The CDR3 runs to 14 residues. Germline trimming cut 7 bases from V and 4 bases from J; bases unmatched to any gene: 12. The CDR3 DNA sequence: TGTGCCTTCCGACCAGGGACAGTGGGCACTGAAGCTTTCTTT. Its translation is CAFRPGTVGTEAFF.

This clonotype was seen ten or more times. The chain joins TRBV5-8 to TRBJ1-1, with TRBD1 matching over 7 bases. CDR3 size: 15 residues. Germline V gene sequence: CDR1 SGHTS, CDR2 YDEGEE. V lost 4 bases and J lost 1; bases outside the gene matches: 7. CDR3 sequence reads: CASSQQGTANTEAFF. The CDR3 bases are TGTGCCAGCAGCCAGCAGGGGACAGCGAACACTGAAGCTTTCTTT.

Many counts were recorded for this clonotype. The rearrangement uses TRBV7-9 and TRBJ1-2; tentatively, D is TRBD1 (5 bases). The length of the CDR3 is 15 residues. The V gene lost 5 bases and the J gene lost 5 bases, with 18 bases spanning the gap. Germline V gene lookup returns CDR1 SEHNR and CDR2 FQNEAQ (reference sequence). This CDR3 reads CASSRDGIEVYGYTF. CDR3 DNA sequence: TGTGCCAGCAGCAGGGACGGGATTGAAGTATATGGCTACACCTTC.

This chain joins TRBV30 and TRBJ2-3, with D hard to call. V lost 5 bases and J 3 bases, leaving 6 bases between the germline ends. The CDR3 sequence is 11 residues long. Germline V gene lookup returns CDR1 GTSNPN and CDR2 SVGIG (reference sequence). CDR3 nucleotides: TGTGCCTGGGGGATGACAGATACGCAGTATTTT. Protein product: CAWGMTDTQYF.

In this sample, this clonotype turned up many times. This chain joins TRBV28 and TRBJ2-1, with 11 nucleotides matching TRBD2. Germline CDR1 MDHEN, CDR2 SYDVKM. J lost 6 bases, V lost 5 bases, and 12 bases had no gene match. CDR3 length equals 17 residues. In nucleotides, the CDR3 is TGTGCCAGCAGTAACGGGGTGGGGACTAGCGGCCCCAATGAGCAGTTCTTC. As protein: CASSNGVGTSGPNEQFF.

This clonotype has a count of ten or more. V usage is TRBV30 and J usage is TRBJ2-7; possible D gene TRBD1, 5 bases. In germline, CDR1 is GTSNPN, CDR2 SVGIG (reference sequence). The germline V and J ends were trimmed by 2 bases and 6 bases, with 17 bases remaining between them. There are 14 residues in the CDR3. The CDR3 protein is CAWSRTSSGLEQYF. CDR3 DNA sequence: TGTGCCTGGAGTCGAACCTCATCAGGGCTCGAGCAGTACTTC.

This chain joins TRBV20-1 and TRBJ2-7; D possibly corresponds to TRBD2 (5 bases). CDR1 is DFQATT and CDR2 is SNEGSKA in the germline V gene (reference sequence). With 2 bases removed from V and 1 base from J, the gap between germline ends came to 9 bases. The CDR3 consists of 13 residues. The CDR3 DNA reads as TGCAGTGCTAGAAAGGTAGCGTCCTACGAGCAGTACTTC. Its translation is CSARKVASYEQYF.

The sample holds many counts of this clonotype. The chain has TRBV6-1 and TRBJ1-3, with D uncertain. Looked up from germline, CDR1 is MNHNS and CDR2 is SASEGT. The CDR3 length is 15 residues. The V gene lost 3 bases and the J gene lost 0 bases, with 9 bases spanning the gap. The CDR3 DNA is TGTGCCAGCAGTGACCCGGGCAACTCTGGAAACACCATATATTTT. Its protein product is CASSDPGNSGNTIYF.

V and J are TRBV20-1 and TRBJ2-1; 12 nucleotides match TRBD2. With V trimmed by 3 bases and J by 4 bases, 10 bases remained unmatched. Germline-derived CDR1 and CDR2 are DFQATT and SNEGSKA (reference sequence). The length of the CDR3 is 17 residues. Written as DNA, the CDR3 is TGCAGTGCTAGCGCGGGCTGGACTAGCGGGATGTACAATGAGCAGTTCTTC. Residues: CSASAGWTSGMYNEQFF.

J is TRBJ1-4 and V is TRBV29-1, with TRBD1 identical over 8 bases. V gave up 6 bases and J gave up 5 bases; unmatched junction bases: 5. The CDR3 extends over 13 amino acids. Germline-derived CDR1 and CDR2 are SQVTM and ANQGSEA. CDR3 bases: TGCAGCGTGGGCGGACAGGGAAATGAAAAACTGTTTTTT. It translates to CSVGGQGNEKLFF.

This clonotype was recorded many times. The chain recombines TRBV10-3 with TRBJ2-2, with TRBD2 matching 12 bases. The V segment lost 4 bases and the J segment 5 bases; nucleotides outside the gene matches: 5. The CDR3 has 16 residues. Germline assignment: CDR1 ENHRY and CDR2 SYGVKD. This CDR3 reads CAISGLAGEGTGELFF. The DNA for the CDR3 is TGTGCCATCAGTGGACTAGCGGGAGAGGGGACCGGGGAGCTGTTTTTT.

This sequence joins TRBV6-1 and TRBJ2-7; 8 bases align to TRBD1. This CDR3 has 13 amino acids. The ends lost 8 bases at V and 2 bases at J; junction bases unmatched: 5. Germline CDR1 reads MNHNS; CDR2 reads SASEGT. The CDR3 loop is CASGGQATYEQYF. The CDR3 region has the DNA TGTGCCAGCGGGGGACAGGCTACCTACGAGCAGTACTTC.

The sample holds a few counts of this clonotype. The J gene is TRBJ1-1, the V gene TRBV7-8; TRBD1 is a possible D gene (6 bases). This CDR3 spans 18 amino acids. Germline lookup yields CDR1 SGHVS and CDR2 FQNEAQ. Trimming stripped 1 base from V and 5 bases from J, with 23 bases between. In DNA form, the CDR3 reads TGTGCCAGCAGCTTAGGCGGATCCTGGGCAGGGGAAAAAACTGAAGCTTTCTTT. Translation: CASSLGGSWAGEKTEAFF.

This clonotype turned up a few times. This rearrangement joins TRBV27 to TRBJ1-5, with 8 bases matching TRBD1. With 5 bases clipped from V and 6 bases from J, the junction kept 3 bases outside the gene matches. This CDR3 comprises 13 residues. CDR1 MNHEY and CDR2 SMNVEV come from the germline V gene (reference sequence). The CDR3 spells CASSLRGRQPQHF. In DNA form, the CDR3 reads TGTGCCAGCAGTCTCAGGGGGCGTCAGCCCCAGCATTTT.

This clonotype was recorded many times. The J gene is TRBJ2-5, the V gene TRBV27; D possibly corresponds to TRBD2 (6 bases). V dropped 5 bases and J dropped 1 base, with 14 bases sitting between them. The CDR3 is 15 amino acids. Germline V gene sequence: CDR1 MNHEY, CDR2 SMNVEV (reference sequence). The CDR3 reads CASSPSSGGQETQYF. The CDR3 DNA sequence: TGTGCCAGCAGTCCGTCATCCGGGGGCCAAGAGACCCAGTACTTC.

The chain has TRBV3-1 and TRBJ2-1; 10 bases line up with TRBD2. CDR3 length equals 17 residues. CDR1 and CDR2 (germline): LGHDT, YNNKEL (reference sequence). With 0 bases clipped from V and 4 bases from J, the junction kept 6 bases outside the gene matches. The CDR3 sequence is CASSQDPGLAEYNEQFF. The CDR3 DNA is TGTGCCAGCAGCCAAGATCCTGGACTAGCGGAGTACAATGAGCAGTTCTTC.

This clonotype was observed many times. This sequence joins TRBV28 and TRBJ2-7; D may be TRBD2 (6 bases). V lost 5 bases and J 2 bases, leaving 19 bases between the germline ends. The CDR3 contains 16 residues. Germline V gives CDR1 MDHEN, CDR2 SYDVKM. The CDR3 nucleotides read TGTGCCAGCAGTCCACCCCCCGGGGGTGGAACCTACGAGCAGTACTTC. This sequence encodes CASSPPPGGGTYEQYF.

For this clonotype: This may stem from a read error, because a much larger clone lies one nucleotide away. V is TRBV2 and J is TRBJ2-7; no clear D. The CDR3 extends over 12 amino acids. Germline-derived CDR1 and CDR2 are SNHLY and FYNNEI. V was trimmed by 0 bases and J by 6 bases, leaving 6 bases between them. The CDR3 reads CASSEAGSEQYF. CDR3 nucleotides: TGTGCCAGCAGTGAAGCTGGATCCGAGCAGTACTTC.

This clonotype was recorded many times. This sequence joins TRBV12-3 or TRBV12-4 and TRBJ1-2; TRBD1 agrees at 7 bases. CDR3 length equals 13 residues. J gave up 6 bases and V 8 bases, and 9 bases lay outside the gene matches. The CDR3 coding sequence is TGTGCCAGCTCGTTTCGAACAGGGGATGGCTACACCTTC. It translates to CASSFRTGDGYTF.

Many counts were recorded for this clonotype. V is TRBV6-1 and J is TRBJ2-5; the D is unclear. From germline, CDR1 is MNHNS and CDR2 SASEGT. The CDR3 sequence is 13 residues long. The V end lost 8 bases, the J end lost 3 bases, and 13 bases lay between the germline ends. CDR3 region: CASRAKAKETQYF. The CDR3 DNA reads TGTGCCAGCCGGGCGAAGGCCAAAGAGACCCAGTACTTC.

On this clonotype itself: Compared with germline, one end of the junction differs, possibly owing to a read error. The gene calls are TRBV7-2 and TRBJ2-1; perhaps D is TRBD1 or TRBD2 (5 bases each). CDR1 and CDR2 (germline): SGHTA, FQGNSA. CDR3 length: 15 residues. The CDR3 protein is CASSLGGSSYNEHFF. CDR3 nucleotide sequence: TGTGCCAGCAGCTTAGGGGGGAGCTCCTACAATGAGCACTTCTTC.

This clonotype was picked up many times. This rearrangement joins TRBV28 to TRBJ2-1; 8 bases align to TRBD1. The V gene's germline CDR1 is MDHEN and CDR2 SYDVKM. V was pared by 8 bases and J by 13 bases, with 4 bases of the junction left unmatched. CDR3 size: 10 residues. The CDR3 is CASSGQGQFF. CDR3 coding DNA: TGTGCCAGCTCTGGACAGGGACAGTTCTTC.

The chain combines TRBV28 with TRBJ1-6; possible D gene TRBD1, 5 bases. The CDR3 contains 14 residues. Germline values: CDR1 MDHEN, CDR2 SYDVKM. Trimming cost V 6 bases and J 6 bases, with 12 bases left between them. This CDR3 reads CASRPVTVNSPLHF. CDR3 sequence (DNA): TGTGCCAGCAGGCCGGTGACAGTTAATTCACCCCTCCACTTT.